This TCR beta chain was recorded in a study of T cells in Graves' hyperthyroidism and ophthalmopathy. At the level of the study: Peripheral blood was secured at the point of initial diagnosis, before any treatment.

Germline CDR1 DFQATT, CDR2 SNEGSKA (reference sequence). Trimming left V 5 bases short and J 2 bases short, with 7 bases between. The CDR3 extends over 12 amino acids. The TCR beta CDR3 regions underwent amplification using RNA transcripts as the source. With the HTBI primer set, the TCR CDR3 went through a first round of RT-PCR. In TCRdb, the multiplex PCR reads were re-called with MiXCR into one record per CDR3 protein. The data show about 360,000 distinct CDR3 sequences, 13% seen once. The sample holds many counts of this clonotype. Antigen specificity is unknown. Points from the study as a whole: Most thyroid clonotypes expanded above 0.001 appeared in blood too. A model of 13 V-J pairs discriminated ophthalmopathy from stable hyperthyroidism.

Sample: blood. The rearrangement joins TRBV20-1 to TRBJ2-1; unclear D gene. This sequence originates from a woman aged 18-30 years with Graves' hyperthyroidism. The CDR3 DNA reads TGCAGTGCTGCTCCTACCTACAATGAGCAGTTCTTC. Its translation: CSAAPTYNEQFF.